This T cell receptor (beta chain) was captured in a study of T cell responses to AZD1222 COVID-19 vaccine. Regarding the study as a whole: Vaccination with two AZD1222 doses was followed by a rise in Spike-specific TCR breadth and depth. Clonal diversity may have been underestimated in mostly white British donors.

Assay: immunoSEQ multiplex PCR; the TCRdb copy retains only in-frame clones and omits some. The sample gives some 100,000 clones, roughly 93% of which show up once; about a fifth is in the top ten. V lost 2 bases and J 5 bases, leaving 14 bases between the germline ends. Germline loops: CDR1 MNHEY, CDR2 SVGAGI. The CDR3 loop spans 15 amino acids. With respect to this clone: Its antigen is currently unknown.

This TCR came from an adult in good health. Sequenced material: peripheral blood, taken on day 0 of AZD1222 vaccination. The chain recombines TRBV6-5 with TRBJ2-3; D is perhaps TRBD2 (6 bases). DNA for the CDR3: TGTGCCAGCAGTTACCAAGCGGGTGGGTTAGATACGCAGTATTTT. Translating gives CASSYQAGGLDTQYF.